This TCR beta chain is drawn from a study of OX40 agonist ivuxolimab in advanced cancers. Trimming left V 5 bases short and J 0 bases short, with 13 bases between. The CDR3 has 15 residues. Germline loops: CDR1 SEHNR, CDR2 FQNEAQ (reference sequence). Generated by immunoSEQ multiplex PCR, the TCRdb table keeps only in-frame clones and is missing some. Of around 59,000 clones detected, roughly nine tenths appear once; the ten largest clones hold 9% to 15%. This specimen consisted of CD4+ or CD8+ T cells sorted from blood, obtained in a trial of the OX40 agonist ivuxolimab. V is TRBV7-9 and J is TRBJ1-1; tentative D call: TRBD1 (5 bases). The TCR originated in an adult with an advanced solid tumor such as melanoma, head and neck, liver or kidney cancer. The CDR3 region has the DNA TGTGCCAGCAGCACACAGCAGGGTATGAACACTGAAGCTTTCTTT. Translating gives CASSTQQGMNTEAFF.